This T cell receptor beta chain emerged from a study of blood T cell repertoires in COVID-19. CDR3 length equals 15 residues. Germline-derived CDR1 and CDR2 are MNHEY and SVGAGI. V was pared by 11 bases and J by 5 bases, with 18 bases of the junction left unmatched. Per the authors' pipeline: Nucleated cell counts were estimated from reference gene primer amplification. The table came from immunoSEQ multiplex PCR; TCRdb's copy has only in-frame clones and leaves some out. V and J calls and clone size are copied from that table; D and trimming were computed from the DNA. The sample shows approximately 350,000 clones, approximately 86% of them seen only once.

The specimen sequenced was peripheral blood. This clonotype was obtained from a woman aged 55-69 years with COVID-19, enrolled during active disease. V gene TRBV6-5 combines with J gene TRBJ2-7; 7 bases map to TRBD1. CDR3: CAPSGTAGELDEQYF. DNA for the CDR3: TGTGCCCCCTCAGGGACAGCTGGGGAACTCGACGAGCAGTACTTC.